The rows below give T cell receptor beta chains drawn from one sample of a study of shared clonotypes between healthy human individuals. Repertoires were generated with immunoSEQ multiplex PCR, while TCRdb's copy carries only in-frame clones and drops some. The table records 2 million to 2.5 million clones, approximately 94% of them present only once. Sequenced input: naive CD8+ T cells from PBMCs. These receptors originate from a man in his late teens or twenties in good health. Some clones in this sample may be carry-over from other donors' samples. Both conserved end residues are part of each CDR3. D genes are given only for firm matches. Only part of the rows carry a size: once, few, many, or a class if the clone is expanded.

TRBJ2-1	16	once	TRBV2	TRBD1	CASSRVGTGTYNEQFF	TGTGCCAGCAGCAGGGTAGGGACAGGGACCTACAATGAGCAGTTCTTC
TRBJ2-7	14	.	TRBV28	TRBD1	CASRGQGEGYEQYF	TGTGCCAGCAGGGGACAGGGGGAGGGCTACGAGCAGTACTTC
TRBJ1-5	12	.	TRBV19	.	CATQGNNQPQHF	TGTGCCACGCAGGGGAACAATCAGCCCCAGCATTTT
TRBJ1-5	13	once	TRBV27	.	CASSLFGRGAQHF	TGTGCCAGCAGTCTGTTCGGCCGAGGAGCCCAGCATTTT
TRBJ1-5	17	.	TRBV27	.	CASSLSGGSWSNQPQHF	TGTGCCAGCAGTTTATCGGGGGGGAGTTGGAGCAATCAGCCCCAGCATTTT
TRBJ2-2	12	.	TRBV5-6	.	CASSRNTGELFF	TGTGCCAGCAGCCGAAACACCGGGGAGCTGTTTTTT
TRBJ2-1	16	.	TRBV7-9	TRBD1	CASSLVGTGGRNEQFF	TGTGCCAGCAGCTTAGTGGGGACAGGGGGTAGGAATGAGCAGTTCTTC
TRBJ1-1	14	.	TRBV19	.	CASILDEWNTEAFF	TGTGCCAGTATTTTGGACGAGTGGAACACTGAAGCTTTCTTT
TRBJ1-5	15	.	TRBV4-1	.	CASSQVRGGNQPQHF	TGCGCCAGCAGCCAAGTACGAGGGGGCAATCAGCCCCAGCATTTT
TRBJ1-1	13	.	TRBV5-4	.	CASSLGGRGEAFF	TGTGCCAGCAGCTTGGGCGGGCGGGGTGAAGCTTTCTTT
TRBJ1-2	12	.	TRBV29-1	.	CSVASDSGGYTF	TGCAGCGTTGCGTCGGATAGTGGGGGCTACACCTTC
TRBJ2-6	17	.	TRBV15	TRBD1	CATSRGQGVTGANVLTF	TGTGCCACCAGCAGGGGACAGGGGGTGACGGGGGCCAACGTCCTGACTTTC
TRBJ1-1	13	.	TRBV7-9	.	CASKETENTEAFF	TGTGCCAGCAAAGAAACAGAAAACACTGAAGCTTTCTTT
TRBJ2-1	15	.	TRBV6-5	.	CASTSRGVPYNEQFF	TGTGCCAGCACCTCACGCGGGGTCCCCTACAATGAGCAGTTCTTC